The sequence of this T cell receptor beta chain was determined in a study of T cell clonality in common variable immunodeficiency. Study-wide results and limits: CVID subjects showed higher TCRbeta clonality than healthy controls. Repertoire-complication correlations in CVID were limited by patient heterogeneity.

Produced via immunoSEQ multiplex PCR; TCRdb's table is partial and in-frame only. The table lists about 74,000 clones, with no singletons. This CDR3 is 13 amino acids long. Looked up from germline, CDR1 is SEHNR and CDR2 is FQNEAQ (reference sequence). V was shortened by 6 bases and J by 6 bases, with 11 bases between the two germline ends. This clone has a count of ten or more. The target antigen is unknown. The CDR3 goes on 3 residues after the read ends, and that part is filled in from the germline J gene. This clonotype was sampled from a person aged 18 to 75 in good health. This sequence joins TRBV7-9 and TRBJ2-2; no firm D call. Sequenced input: peripheral blood mononuclear cells. CDR3 residues: CASRSQGSGELFF. Incomplete CDR3 DNA: TGTGCCAGCAGGAGCCAAGGGTCCGGGGAG. Supplemented by reference TRBV7-9 and TRBJ2-2, the full variable domain reads DTGVSQNPRHKITKRGQNVTFRCDPISEHNRLYWYRQTLGQGPEFLTYFQNEAQLEKSRLLSDRFSAERPKGSFSTLEIQRTEQGDSAMYLCASRSQGSGELFFGEGSRLTVL.